Reported below is one TCR beta chain. The sample is drawn from a study of resident and recirculating memory T cells in vitiligo. Sequencing was performed with immunoSEQ multiplex PCR; in TCRdb, only in-frame clones are kept and a portion is missing. The profile shows 40,000 to 50,000 clones, about nine tenths of them singletons. The CDR3 has 17 residues. After removal of 5 bases from V and 0 bases from J, the junction contained 11 bases not matched to a gene. Germline CDR1 SGHTA, CDR2 FQGNSA. The receptor was isolated from a male donor with vitiligo. Sequenced sample: blood. The gene calls are TRBV7-2 and TRBJ2-3; 7 bases fit TRBD2. The CDR3 nucleotides are TGTGCCAGCAGCCCCACGGGGAGGGCCGCTAGCACAGATACGCAGTATTTT. Protein product: CASSPTGRAASTDTQYF.